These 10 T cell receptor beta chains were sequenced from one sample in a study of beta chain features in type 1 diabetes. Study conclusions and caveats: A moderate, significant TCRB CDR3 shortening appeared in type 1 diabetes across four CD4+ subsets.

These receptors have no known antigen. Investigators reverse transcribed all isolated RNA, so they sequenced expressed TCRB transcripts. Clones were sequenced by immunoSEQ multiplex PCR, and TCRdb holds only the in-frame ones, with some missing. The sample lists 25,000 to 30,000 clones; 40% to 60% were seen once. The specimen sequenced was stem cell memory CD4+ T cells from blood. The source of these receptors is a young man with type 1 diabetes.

The CDR3 DNA reads as TGTGCCAGCAGTTCTTCTTCCAGGGGAGACACTGAAGCTTTCTTT. Translation gives CASSSSSRGDTEAFF. The chain employs TRBV28 and TRBJ1-1, with D perhaps TRBD1 (6 bases). The CDR3 contains 15 residues. Germline V gene lookup returns CDR1 MDHEN and CDR2 SYDVKM. Trimming removed 4 bases from V and 3 bases from J, with 15 bases in between.

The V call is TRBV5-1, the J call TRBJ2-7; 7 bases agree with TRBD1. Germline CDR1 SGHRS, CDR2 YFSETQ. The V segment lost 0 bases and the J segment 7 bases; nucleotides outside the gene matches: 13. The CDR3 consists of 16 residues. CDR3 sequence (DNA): TGCGCCAGCAGCTTGGATTTCGGGGACAGCGGAGGAGAGCAGTACTTC. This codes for CASSLDFGDSGGEQYF.

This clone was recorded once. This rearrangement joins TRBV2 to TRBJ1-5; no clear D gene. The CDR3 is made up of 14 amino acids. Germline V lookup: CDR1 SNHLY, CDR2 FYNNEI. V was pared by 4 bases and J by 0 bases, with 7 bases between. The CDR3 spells CASSGGFSNQPQHF. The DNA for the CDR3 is TGTGCCAGCAGTGGAGGATTTAGCAATCAGCCCCAGCATTTT. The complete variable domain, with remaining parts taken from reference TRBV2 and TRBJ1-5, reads EPEVTQTPSHQVTQMGQEVILRCVPISNHLYFYWYRQILGQKVEFLVSFYNNEISEKSEIFDDQFSVERPDGSNFTLKIRSTKLEDSAMYFCASSGGFSNQPQHFGDGTRLSIL.

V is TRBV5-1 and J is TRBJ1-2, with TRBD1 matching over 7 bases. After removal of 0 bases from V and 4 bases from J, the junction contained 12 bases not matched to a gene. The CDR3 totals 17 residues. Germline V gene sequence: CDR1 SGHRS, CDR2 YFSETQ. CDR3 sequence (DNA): TGCGCCAGCAGCTTGGGGGGGACAGAGGGTCCTCTCTATGGCTACACCTTC. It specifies CASSLGGTEGPLYGYTF.

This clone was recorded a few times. CDR3 residues: CASSADRTNEQYF. DNA of the CDR3: TGTGCCAGCAGCGCGGACAGGACTAACGAGCAGTACTTC. The chain combines TRBV7-9 with TRBJ2-7; tentatively, D is TRBD1 (7 bases). This CDR3 contains 13 residues. Per the germline V gene, CDR1 is SEHNR and CDR2 is FQNEAQ (reference sequence). Trimming cost V 5 bases and J 5 bases, with 13 bases left between them.

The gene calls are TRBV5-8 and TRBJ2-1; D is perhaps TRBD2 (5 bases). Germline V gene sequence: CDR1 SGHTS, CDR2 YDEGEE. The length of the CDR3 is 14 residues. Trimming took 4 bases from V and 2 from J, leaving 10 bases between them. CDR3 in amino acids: CASSHAGAYNEQFF. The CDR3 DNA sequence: TGTGCCAGCAGCCACGCCGGGGCCTACAATGAGCAGTTCTTC.

CDR3 DNA sequence: TGCGCCAGCAGCTTGGACCCTGGACAGAACTATGGCTACACCTTC. This translates into CASSLDPGQNYGYTF. The rearrangement links TRBV5-1 to TRBJ1-2; TRBD1 might be the D (6 bases). The germline V and J ends were trimmed by 0 bases and 2 bases, with 11 bases remaining between them. There are 15 residues in the CDR3. Germline CDR1 SGHRS, CDR2 YFSETQ.

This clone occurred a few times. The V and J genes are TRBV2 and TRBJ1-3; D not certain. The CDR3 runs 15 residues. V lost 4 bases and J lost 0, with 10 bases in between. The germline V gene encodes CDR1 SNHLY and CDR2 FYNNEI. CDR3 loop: CASSVVQPSGNTIYF. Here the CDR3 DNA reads TGTGCCAGCAGTGTCGTACAGCCCTCTGGAAACACCATATATTTT.

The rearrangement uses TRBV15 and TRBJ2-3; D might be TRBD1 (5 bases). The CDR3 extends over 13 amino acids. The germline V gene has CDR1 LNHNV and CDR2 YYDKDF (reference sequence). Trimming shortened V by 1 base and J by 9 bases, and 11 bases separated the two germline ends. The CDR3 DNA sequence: TGTGCCACCAGCAGAGGGACCCAGGGAACGCAGTATTTT. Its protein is CATSRGTQGTQYF.

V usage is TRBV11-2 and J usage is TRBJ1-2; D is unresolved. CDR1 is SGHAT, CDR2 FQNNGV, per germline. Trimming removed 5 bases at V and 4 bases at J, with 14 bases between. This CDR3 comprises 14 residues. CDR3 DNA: TGTGCCAGCAGCCCCTCCCGACCGGGCTATGGCTACACCTTC. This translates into CASSPSRPGYGYTF.